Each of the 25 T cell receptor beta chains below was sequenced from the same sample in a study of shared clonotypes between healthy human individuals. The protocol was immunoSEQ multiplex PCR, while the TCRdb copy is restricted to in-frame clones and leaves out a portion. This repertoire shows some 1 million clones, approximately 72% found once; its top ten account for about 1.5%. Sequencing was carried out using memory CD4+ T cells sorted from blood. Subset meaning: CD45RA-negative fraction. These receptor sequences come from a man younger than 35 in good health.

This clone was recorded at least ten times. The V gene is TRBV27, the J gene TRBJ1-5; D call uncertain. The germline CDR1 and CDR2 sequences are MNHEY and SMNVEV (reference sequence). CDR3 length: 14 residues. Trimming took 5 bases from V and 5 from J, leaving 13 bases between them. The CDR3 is CASSQISVDQPQHF. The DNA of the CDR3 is TGTGCCAGCAGTCAGATCTCGGTCGATCAGCCCCAGCATTTT.

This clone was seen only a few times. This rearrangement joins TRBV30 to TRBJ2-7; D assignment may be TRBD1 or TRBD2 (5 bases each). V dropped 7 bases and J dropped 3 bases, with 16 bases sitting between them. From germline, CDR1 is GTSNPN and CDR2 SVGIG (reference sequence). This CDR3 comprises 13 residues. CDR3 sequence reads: CAYRDPNDYEQYF. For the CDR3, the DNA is TGTGCCTACCGGGACCCGAATGACTACGAGCAGTACTTC.

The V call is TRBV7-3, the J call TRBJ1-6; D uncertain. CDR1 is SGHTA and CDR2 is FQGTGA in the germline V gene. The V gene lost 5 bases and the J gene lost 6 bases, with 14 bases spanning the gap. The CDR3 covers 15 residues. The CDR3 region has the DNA TGTGCCAGCAGCCCTGGAGGAGGCGGTAATTCACCCCTCCACTTT. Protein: CASSPGGGGNSPLHF. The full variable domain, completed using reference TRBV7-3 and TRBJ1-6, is GAGVSQTPSNKVTEKGKYVELRCDPISGHTALYWYRQSLGQGPEFLIYFQGTGAADDSGLPNDRFFAVRPEGSVSTLKIQRTERGDSAVYLCASSPGGGGNSPLHFGNGTRLTVT.

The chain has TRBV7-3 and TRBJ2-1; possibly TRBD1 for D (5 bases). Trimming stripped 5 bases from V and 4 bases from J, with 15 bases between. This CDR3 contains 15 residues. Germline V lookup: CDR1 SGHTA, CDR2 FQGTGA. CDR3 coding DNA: TGTGCCAGCAGCCTAAGACAGCCAGATTACAATGAGCAGTTCTTC. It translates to CASSLRQPDYNEQFF.

The CDR3 nucleotides read TGTGCCAGTAGCGGGAGTATTACAGATACGCAGTATTTT. This codes for CASSGSITDTQYF. The rearrangement uses TRBV27 and TRBJ2-3, with 9 nucleotides matching TRBD2. The CDR3 length is 13 residues. Trimming cost V 9 bases and J 3 bases; bases outside gene matches: 4. CDR1 is MNHEY and CDR2 is SMNVEV in the germline V gene (reference sequence).

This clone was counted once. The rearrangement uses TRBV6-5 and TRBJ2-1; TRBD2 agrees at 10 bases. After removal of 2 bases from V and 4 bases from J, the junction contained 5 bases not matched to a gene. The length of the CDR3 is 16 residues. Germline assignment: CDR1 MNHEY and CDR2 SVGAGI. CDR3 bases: TGTGCCAGCAGTTACACAATAGCGGGAGGTTACAATGAGCAGTTCTTC. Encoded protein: CASSYTIAGGYNEQFF.

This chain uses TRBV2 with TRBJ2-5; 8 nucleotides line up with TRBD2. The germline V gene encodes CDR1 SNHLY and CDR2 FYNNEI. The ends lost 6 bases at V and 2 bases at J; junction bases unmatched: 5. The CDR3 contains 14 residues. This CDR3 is CASSPLAAQETQYF. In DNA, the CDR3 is TGTGCCAGCAGCCCACTAGCGGCGCAAGAGACCCAGTACTTC.

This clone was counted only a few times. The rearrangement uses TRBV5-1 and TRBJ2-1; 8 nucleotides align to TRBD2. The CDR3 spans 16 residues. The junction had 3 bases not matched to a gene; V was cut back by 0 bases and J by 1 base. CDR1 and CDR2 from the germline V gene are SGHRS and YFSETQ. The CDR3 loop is CASSLGSGGSYNEQFF. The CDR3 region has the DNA TGCGCCAGCAGCTTGGGGAGCGGGGGTTCCTACAATGAGCAGTTCTTC.

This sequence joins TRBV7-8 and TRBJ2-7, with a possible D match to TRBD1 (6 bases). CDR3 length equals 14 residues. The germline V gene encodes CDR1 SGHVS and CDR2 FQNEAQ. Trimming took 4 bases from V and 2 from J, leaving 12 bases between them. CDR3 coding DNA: TGTGCCAGCAGCTCCCGGGACACAACCTACGAGCAGTACTTC. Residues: CASSSRDTTYEQYF.

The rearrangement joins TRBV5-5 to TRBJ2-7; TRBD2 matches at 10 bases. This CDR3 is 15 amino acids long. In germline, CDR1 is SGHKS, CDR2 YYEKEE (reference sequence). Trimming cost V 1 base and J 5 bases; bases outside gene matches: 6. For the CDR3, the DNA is TGTGCCAGCAGCTTGTATCAAGCGGGAGGGGACGAGCAGTACTTC. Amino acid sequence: CASSLYQAGGDEQYF.

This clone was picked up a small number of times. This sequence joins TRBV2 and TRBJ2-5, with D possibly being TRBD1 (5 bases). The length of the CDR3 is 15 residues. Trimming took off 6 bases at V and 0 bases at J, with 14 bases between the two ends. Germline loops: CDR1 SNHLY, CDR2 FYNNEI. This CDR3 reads CASRTATGYQETQYF. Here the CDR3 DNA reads TGTGCCAGCAGGACCGCAACAGGTTACCAAGAGACCCAGTACTTC.

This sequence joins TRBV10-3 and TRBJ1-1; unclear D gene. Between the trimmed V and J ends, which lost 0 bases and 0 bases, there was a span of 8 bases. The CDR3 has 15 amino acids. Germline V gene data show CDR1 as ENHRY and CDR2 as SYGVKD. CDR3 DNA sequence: TGTGCCATCAGTGAGTCGAGGAGGATGAACACTGAAGCTTTCTTT. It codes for CAISESRRMNTEAFF.

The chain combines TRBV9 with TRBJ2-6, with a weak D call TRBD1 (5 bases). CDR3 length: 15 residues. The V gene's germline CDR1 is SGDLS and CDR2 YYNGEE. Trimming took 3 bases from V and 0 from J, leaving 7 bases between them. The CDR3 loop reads CASSETGSGANVLTF. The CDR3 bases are TGTGCCAGCAGCGAAACAGGCTCTGGGGCCAACGTCCTGACTTTC.

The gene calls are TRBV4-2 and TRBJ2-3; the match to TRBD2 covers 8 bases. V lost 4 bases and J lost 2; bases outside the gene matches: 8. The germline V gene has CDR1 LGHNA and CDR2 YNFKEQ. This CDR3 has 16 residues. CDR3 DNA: TGTGCCAGCAGCCCGGGGGGGCGCACCTCCACAGATACGCAGTATTTT. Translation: CASSPGGRTSTDTQYF.

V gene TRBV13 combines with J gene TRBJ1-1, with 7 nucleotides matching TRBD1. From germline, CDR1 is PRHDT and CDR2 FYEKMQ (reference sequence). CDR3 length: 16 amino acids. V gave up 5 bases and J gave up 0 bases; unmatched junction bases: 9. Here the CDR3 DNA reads TGTGCCAGCAGCACAAGACAGGGCGTCATGAACACTGAAGCTTTCTTT. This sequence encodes CASSTRQGVMNTEAFF.

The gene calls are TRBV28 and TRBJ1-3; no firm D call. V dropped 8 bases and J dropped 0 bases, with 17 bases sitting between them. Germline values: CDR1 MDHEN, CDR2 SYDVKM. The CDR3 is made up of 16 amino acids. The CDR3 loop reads CASALLGSNSGNTIYF. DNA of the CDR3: TGTGCCAGCGCCCTCTTGGGCAGCAACTCTGGAAACACCATATATTTT. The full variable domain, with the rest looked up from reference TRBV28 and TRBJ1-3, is DVKVTQSSRYLVKRTGEKVFLECVQDMDHENMFWYRQDPGLGLRLIYFSYDVKMKEKGDIPEGYSVSREKKERFSLILESASTNQTSMYLCASALLGSNSGNTIYFGEGSWLTVV.

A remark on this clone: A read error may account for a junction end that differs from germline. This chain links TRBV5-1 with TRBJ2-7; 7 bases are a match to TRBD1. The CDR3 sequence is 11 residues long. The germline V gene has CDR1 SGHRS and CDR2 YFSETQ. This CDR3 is CASSLDRERNF. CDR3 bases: TGCGCCAGCAGCTTAGACAGGGAGAGGAACTTC.

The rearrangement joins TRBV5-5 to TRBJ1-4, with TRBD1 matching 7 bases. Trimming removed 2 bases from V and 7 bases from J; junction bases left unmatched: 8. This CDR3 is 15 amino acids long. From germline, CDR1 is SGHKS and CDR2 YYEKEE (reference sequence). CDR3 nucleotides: TGTGCCAGCAGCTTAACGACAGGGCTAAGTGAAAAACTGTTTTTT. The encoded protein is CASSLTTGLSEKLFF.

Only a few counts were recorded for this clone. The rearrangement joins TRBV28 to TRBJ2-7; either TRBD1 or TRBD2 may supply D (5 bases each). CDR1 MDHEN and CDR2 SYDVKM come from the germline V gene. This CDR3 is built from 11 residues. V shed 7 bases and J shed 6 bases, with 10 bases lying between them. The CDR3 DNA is TGTGCCAGCAACCTGGGGGTCGAGCAGTACTTC. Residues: CASNLGVEQYF.

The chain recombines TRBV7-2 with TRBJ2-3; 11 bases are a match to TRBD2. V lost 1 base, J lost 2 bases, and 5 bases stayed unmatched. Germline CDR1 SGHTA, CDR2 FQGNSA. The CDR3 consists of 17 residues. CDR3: CASSLGVAGGITDTQYF. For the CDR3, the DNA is TGTGCCAGCAGCTTAGGGGTAGCGGGAGGGATCACAGATACGCAGTATTTT.

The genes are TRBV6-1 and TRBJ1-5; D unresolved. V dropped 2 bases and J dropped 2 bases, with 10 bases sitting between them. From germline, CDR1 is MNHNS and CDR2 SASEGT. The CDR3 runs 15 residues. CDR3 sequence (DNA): TGTGCCAGCAGTGAATTTCATAATGGCAATCAGCCCCAGCATTTT. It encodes CASSEFHNGNQPQHF.

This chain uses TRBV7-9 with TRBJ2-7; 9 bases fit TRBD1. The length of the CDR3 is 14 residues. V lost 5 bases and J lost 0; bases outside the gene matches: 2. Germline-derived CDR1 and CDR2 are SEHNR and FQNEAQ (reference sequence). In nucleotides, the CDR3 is TGTGCCAGCAGCCAACAGGGGGCCTCCTACGAGCAGTACTTC. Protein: CASSQQGASYEQYF.

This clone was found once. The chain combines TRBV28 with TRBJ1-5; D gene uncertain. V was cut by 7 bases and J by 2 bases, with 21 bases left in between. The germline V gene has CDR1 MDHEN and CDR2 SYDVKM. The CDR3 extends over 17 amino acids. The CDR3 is CASISPGSRIGNQPQHF. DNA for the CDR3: TGTGCCAGCATATCACCGGGGAGCCGAATTGGCAATCAGCCCCAGCATTTT.

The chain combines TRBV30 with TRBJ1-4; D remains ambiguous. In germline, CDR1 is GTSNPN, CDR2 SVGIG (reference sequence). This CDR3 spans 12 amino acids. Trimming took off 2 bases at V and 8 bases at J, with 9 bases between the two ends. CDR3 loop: CAWSPRSEKLFF. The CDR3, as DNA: TGTGCCTGGAGTCCCCGGTCGGAAAAACTGTTTTTT. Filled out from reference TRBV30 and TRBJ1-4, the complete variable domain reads SQTIHQWPATLVQPVGSPLSLECTVEGTSNPNLYWYRQAAGRGLQLLFYSVGIGQISSEVPQNLSASRPQDRQFILSSKKLLLSDSGFYLCAWSPRSEKLFFGSGTQLSVL.

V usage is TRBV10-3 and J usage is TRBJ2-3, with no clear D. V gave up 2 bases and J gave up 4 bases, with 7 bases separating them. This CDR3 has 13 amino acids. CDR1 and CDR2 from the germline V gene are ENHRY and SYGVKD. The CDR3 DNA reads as TGTGCCATCAGTGAGGGGGTCGCAGATACGCAGTATTTT. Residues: CAISEGVADTQYF.